One sample yielded the 8 T cell receptor beta chains listed below, sequenced in a study of T-cell reconstitution after alpha-beta-depleted transplantation in children. Unique molecular identifiers were used in preparing the TCRbeta library. Each CDR3 protein is one row after TCRdb ran MiXCR on the PCR reads. Of fewer than 250,000 distinct CDR3 sequences in the sample, under 20% were seen once. The starting material was PBMCs, mostly from graft donor cells, obtained 360 days after TCRalphabeta/CD19-depleted stem cell transplant. These receptor sequences come from a male patient between 2 and 15 years old who had a stem cell transplant for acute lymphoblastic leukemia, so the T cells may come from the graft donor.

This clonotype came up a few times. A much bigger clone sits one base away, suggesting this may be a read error. The missing conserved phenylalanine or tryptophan at the end of this CDR3 makes a read error likely. The V call is TRBV4-3, the J call TRBJ1-4; 7 nucleotides line up with TRBD1. V gave up 2 bases and J gave up 8 bases; unmatched junction bases: 8. Per the germline V gene, CDR1 is LGHNA and CDR2 is YSLEER. The CDR3 consists of 15 residues. In nucleotides, the CDR3 is TGCGCCAGCAGCCAAACTCGACAGGGAGGCGAAAAACTGTTTTAT. Amino acids: CASSQTRQGGEKLFY.

This clonotype came up many times. The chain has TRBV12-3 or TRBV12-4 and TRBJ2-3; D unclear. The CDR3 contains 12 residues. The germline V and J ends were trimmed by 5 bases and 4 bases, with 7 bases remaining between them. The CDR3 spells CASSPKSDTQYF. The CDR3 DNA is TGTGCCAGCAGTCCAAAATCAGATACGCAGTATTTT.

The chain is built from TRBV5-1 and TRBJ2-6; D may be TRBD1 (6 bases). The V end was cut by 4 bases, the J end by 2 bases, with 10 bases between. Germline V gene lookup returns CDR1 SGHRS and CDR2 YFSETQ. The CDR3 loop spans 15 amino acids. The CDR3 is CASSLTGTGANVLTF. CDR3 in DNA: TGCGCCAGCAGCCTTACAGGGACTGGGGCCAACGTCCTGACTTTC.

This clonotype was counted ten times or more. V and J are TRBV9 and TRBJ1-5; D is possibly TRBD1 (5 bases). Germline lookup yields CDR1 SGDLS and CDR2 YYNGEE. The CDR3 is 20 residues long. Trimming removed 0 bases from V and 0 bases from J, with 22 bases in between. Here the CDR3 reads CASSVGSSGGPQGSNQPQHF. The CDR3 coding sequence is TGTGCCAGCAGCGTAGGGTCATCGGGAGGGCCCCAGGGTAGCAATCAGCCCCAGCATTTT.

The V gene is TRBV12-3 or TRBV12-4, the J gene TRBJ2-7, with 10 bases that match TRBD1. V shed 6 bases, J shed 6 bases, and the junction held 5 bases outside the gene matches. The CDR3 runs to 13 residues. CDR3 in DNA: TGTGCCAGCAGGTTGACAGGGGGCGCCGAGCAGTACTTC. Residues: CASRLTGGAEQYF.

This chain links TRBV14 with TRBJ2-2; D ambiguous. The CDR3 totals 13 residues. Trimming cost V 1 base and J 6 bases, with 6 bases left between them. Looked up from germline, CDR1 is SGHDN and CDR2 is FVKESK. The CDR3 spells CASSQVRAGELFF. The CDR3 coding sequence is TGTGCCAGCAGCCAAGTACGGGCCGGGGAGCTGTTTTTT. The complete variable domain, with remaining parts taken from reference TRBV14 and TRBJ2-2, reads EAGVTQFPSHSVIEKGQTVTLRCDPISGHDNLYWYRRVMGKEIKFLLHFVKESKQDESGMPNNRFLAERTGGTYSTLKVQPAELEDSGVYFCASSQVRAGELFFGEGSRLTVL.

V usage is TRBV21-1 and J usage is TRBJ1-1; the listed D gene, TRBD1, was not tested against the DNA. TRBV21-1 is a recognized pseudogene. The CDR3 contains 14 residues. CDR3 protein: CASSTDRERTEAFF. The CDR3 bases are TGTGCCAGCAGCACAGACAGGGAGAGGACTGAAGCTTTCTTT.

V and J are TRBV5-1 and TRBJ1-1; no clear D gene. CDR3 length: 15 residues. V was clipped by 0 bases and J by 4 bases, with 13 bases between them. Germline V gives CDR1 SGHRS, CDR2 YFSETQ. The CDR3: CASSLGLRGGTEAFF. CDR3 nucleotides: TGCGCCAGCAGCTTGGGGCTTCGGGGAGGCACTGAAGCTTTCTTT.